This T cell receptor (beta chain) emerged from a study of cytomegalovirus exposure and HLA in healthy donors (dated by TCRdb to 2016 to 2017). Regarding the research as a whole: According to an earlier analysis of several hundred of the donors, roughly 180 million T cells yielded 100 million or so unique TCR beta sequences and 276 Gb of sequence data. Roughly 300 gigabases of sequencing data and 75 million to 85 million unique TCR sequences made up an early release that covered approximately 700 HLA-typed donors. The genetic ancestry cluster associated with self-reported Caucasian donors included about four fifths of the roughly 400 genotyped donors. The study aimed to test whether cataloging public T cell receptors could reveal signatures of past pathogen exposure. The T cell repertoires of some 700 subjects were profiled by immunosequencing and related to cytomegalovirus serostatus. Along with the roughly 700-subject first cohort, a separate validation cohort of over a hundred different subjects was used. The study combined high-throughput TCR immunosequencing, statistical association of individual TCRs with disease status, and machine learning to predict cytomegalovirus infection status. A later analysis re-examined previously published TCR beta repertoires from 610 or so donors and added high-resolution HLA genotyping to investigate patterns of TCR occurrence. In the later analysis, no new phenotypic data were used to find candidate immune exposures; instead, reliance was placed on TCR beta sequences and their occurrence across donors. To decide whether each TCR beta V gene segment behaved as functional or pseudogenic, an earlier analysis of some 600 of the donors relied on high-throughput TCR beta sequencing. Donor age, sex, ethnicity and CMV serostatus were collected together with the repertoire data. A later genetic analysis took genome-wide SNP genotypes for about three fifths of the 666 donors and used that subset as a discovery cohort. All discovery cohort repertoires had been generated using a single sequencing platform. HLA typing covered class I and class II loci at four-digit resolution. Typing coverage varied by locus: roughly 629-630 donors for A, B, C, DRB1 and DQB1; some 520 for DQA1; 606 for DPA1; 450 to 480 for DPB1. Four to six DR-DQ haplotypes were handled as single units for association and clustering, since linkage in the cohort was strong. On average, around 230,000 unique TCR beta nucleotide sequences were sequenced per donor among some 430 genotyped donors of the cohort, with around 19% of those sequences being non-productive.

The research as a whole found: In a later genetic analysis, a missense DCLRE1C variant was associated with V-gene and J-gene trimming of TCR beta chains, and the association was replicated in an independent cohort. When HLA alleles, especially DR and DQ, strongly co-occurred, attributing TCR associations to individual alleles was difficult. The classifier was reported to diagnose cytomegalovirus status with high specificity and sensitivity in both the original and validation cohorts. In vitro tests confirmed that a few of the cytomegalovirus-associated TCR beta chains recognize cytomegalovirus antigens. In an earlier analysis of 587 of the donors, most TCR beta V segments appeared in productive rearrangements about 87% or about 30% of the time, broadly matching IMGT annotations. The study gave a list of some 150 TCR beta chains associated with cytomegalovirus. Because some donors lacked HLA typing at each locus, the association tests relied only on the typed subset. In a later analysis, the rate of TCR association differed among HLA loci, with DRB1 alleles having the most associated TCRs and HLA-C alleles having the fewest. Some IMGT-functional V segments, including TRBV6-2 and TRBV6-3, could not be told apart with the 87-base-pair reads, so those segments were excluded. In a later analysis, HLA-associated TCR beta chains were found to be more clonally expanded and to have lower generation probabilities than equally common non-associated chains. A further reported finding was that TCR beta sequences accurately predicted the HLA-A and HLA-B alleles for most subjects in the first cohort. In a later analysis, most CMV-associated TCR beta chains were found to appear HLA-restricted, with HLA associations seemingly driven largely by CMV exposure. The only immune exposure information available for the cohort was CMV serostatus. Linkage disequilibrium might explain the correlated functional status among segregating V segments, but an unknown experimental factor could not be excluded. Specific HLA alleles were associated with over 15,000 TCR beta sequences at a false discovery rate of 0.05 in a later analysis. The authors suggested that the approach could potentially be generalized to other disease states and immunological phenotypes. Only TCR beta chains were sequenced in this cohort, and the absence of alpha or paired-chain data limited detectable features. Across donors, most TCR sequences were observed very rarely, whereas some public TCRs were present in many individuals. Roughly uniform sequencing depth across donors was assumed in presence/absence analyses, although this assumption may not hold. The earlier analysis of about 600 of the donors excluded approximately 15 rarely observed V segments, including chromosome 9 orphons, because counts were too low. In a later analysis, several top co-occurrence clusters were reported to appear linked to parvovirus B19, influenza, CMV and Epstein-Barr virus. According to a later genetic analysis, donors in an Asian-associated ancestry cluster had fewer N-insertions in productive TCRs than the approximately 610-donor mean. A group of highly shared sequence variants was considered likely to be a technical artifact of the sequencing pipeline.

In total, 600 or so healthy bone marrow donors made up the cohort. Cohort members were all nominally healthy when sampled, although unrecorded immune exposures were likely present. The donor tested CMV seronegative, placing the donor among the approximately 360 seronegative members of the cohort. A peripheral blood sample was provided by each donor, and peripheral blood mononuclear cells were used for TCR beta sequencing. The Qiagen DNeasy Blood Extraction Kit was used to extract genomic DNA from the blood cell samples. Taken from the germline V gene (reference sequence), the CDR1 and CDR2 loops are LNHNV and YYDKDF. The CDR3 has 17 amino acids, counting the end cysteine and phenylalanine. Only the CDR3 DNA stays, 51 bases, in frame from base 1. V is cut back by 1 base and J by 4 bases, with 9 bases in the junction unmatched. Libraries were made using the immunoSEQ multiplex PCR assay. The multiplex PCR relied on a mix of 60 forward primers for TCR Vbeta segments and 13 reverse primers for TCR Jbeta segments. The CDR3 region of rearranged TCR beta genes was amplified from genomic DNA by a multiplex PCR assay. The Illumina HiSeq System was used to sequence the amplified TCR beta libraries as 87-base-pair reads. Per the authors' processing: A later analysis counted about 80 million unique TCR beta chains across the 550 to 700 repertoires, and roughly 10 million of these chains were shared by at least two donors. Raw reads were error-corrected and collapsed into unique sequences with a nearest-neighbor algorithm that merged closely related sequences to remove PCR and sequencing errors. CDR3 sequences were aligned to IMGT reference sequences to assign V, D and J gene segments. For a sequence to be retained, a match of at least six nucleotides to both a V gene segment and a J gene segment was required. Rearrangements were called productive when the CDR3 lacked stop codons and stayed in frame with V and J; all others were non-productive. CDR3 was defined according to IMGT convention as the region running from the second conserved V-encoded cysteine to the conserved J-encoded phenylalanine. The earlier analysis of 587 of the donors excluded sequences that lacked an unambiguous match to a single V gene segment. In an earlier analysis of around 600 of the donors, V segments were called functional above 56.7% productive rearrangements and were called segregating when the between-donor standard deviation exceeded 5%. To diagnose cytomegalovirus status from the catalog of TCR beta chain sequences, a statistical classification framework was built. In a later analysis, V and J genes were assigned by comparing TCR nucleotide sequences against IMGT/GENE-DB human TR gene sequences. In a later analysis, CDR3 sequences and most-parsimonious VDJ recombination scenarios were assigned using the TCRdist pipeline. In a later analysis, each TCR beta chain was defined by its CDR3 amino acid sequence together with its V-gene family, and reads lacking a unique V-gene family were excluded. As a way to deal with suspected cross-contamination and a sequencing artifact, a later analysis dropped roughly 600 nucleotide sequences that were highly shared and had low generation probability. In a later analysis, a clonal expansion index was calculated for each public chain from normalized within-repertoire ranks of inferred template counts. A later analysis computed generation probabilities with a VDJ recombination model fitted to out-of-frame rearrangements, and checked the results against IGoR. Hypergeometric tests were used in a later analysis to score TCR-TCR, TCR-HLA and TCR-CMV co-occurrence, with a repertoire-size bias correction applied to the TCR pairs. To estimate false discovery rates, a later analysis permuted the HLA or CMV assignments 20 times. A later analysis grouped co-occurring TCRs with DBSCAN, adding TCRdist sequence similarity when clustering within HLA-allele-positive subsets. Repertoires with fewer than 30,000 or more than 120,000 public chains, plus five repertoires with anomalous nucleotide sharing, were excluded from co-occurrence clustering. TCRdb took over this immuneACCESS table, retaining in-frame rearrangements with V and J assigned. Such tables are incomplete; in checked studies, under half of the missing clones stem from an unresolved V gene, and the remainder is unexplained. The V and J calls and the clone size are those of that table, but D and trimming were determined from the DNA. The sample table records 200,000 or so clones; 84% of these occur just once. Around 0.25% of the sample comes from the top ten.

As concerns this clone: Which antigen it targets is not known. No much larger clone exists at a distance of one base, and base qualities are not known.

The receptor comes from a boy younger than 18 in good health and CMV-seronegative. The sequence links TRBV15 to TRBJ2-1; TRBD2 agrees with 8 junctional bases. Sequencing was carried out using PBMCs. The encoded CDR3 is CATSRGRTSKMYNEQFF. The nucleotide sequence is given as TGTGCCACCAGCAGAGGAAGGACTAGCAAAATGTACAATGAGCAGTTCTTC.